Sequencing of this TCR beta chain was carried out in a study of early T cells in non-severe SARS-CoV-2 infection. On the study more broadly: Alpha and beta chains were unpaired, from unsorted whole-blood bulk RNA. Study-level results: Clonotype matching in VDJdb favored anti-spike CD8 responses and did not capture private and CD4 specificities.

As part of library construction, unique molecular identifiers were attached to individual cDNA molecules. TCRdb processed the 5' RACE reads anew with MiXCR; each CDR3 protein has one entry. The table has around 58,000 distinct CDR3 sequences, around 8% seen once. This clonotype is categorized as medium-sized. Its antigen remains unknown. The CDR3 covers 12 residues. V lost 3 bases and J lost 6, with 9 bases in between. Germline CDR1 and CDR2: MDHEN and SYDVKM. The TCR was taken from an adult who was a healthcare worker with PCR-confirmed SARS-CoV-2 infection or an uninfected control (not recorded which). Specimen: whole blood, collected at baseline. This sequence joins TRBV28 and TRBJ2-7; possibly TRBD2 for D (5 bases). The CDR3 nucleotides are TGTGCCAGCAGTTTTTTGGAGGCCGAGCAGTACTTC. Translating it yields CASSFLEAEQYF. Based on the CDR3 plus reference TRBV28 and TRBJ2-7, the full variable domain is DVKVTQSSRYLVKRTGEKVFLECVQDMDHENMFWYRQDPGLGLRLIYFSYDVKMKEKGDIPEGYSVSREKKERFSLILESASTNQTSMYLCASSFLEAEQYFGPGTRLTVT.